A selection of T cell receptor beta chains follows, all from one sample in a study of early T cells in non-severe SARS-CoV-2 infection. TCRdb reprocessed the 5' RACE reads via MiXCR and lists one record per CDR3 protein. The sample carries tens of thousands of distinct CDR3 sequences, over 5% recorded once. Sequencing was done on a sample of whole blood. Receptor source: an adult who was a healthcare worker with PCR-confirmed SARS-CoV-2 infection or an uninfected control (not recorded which). Each CDR3 is given with its conserved first and last residue. D genes are given only for firm matches. A row's size may be missing; if present it is once, few, many or a size class.

v_call,clone_size,j_call,d_call,cdr3_aa,cdr3_nt
TRBV9,many,TRBJ2-1,TRBD1,CASSVKIQGASNEQFF,TGTGCCAGCAGCGTCAAAATCCAGGGGGCTAGCAATGAGCAGTTCTTC
TRBV6-1,many,TRBJ1-1,.,CASTASPGTEAFF,TGTGCCAGCACCGCGAGTCCAGGCACTGAAGCTTTCTTT
TRBV5-1,.,TRBJ2-3,.,CASSLPQGDADTQYF,TGCGCCAGCAGCTTGCCACAGGGTGACGCCGATACGCAGTATTTT
TRBV7-9,many,TRBJ2-5,.,CASSWESGKPEETQYF,TGTGCCAGCAGCTGGGAAAGCGGCAAACCCGAAGAGACCCAGTACTTC
TRBV7-9,many,TRBJ2-4,.,CASSLSGAQNIQYF,TGTGCCAGCAGCCTCAGTGGGGCCCAAAACATTCAGTACTTC
TRBV29-1,many,TRBJ2-2,.,CSVVATLGDTGELFF,TGCAGCGTTGTGGCGACCCTGGGGGACACCGGGGAGCTGTTTTTT
TRBV2,.,TRBJ1-4,.,CASSPARFREKLFF,TGTGCCAGCAGTCCTGCACGGTTTCGCGAAAAACTGTTTTTT
TRBV4-1,many,TRBJ1-3,.,CASSHRVVDSGNTIYF,TGCGCCAGCAGCCACCGGGTAGTAGACTCTGGAAACACCATATATTTT
TRBV5-1,.,TRBJ2-3,TRBD1,CASSPSTGAALDTQYF,TGCGCCAGCAGCCCCTCGACAGGGGCCGCATTAGATACGCAGTATTTT
TRBV11-2,medium-sized,TRBJ2-2,.,CASSPGTNTGELFF,TGTGCCAGCAGTCCCGGGACAAACACCGGGGAGCTGTTTTTT
TRBV12-3/TRBV12-4,many,TRBJ2-2,.,CASSFLAGITGELFF,TGTGCCAGCAGTTTTCTTGCCGGAATAACCGGGGAGCTGTTTTTT
TRBV4-3,many,TRBJ2-7,TRBD1,CASSQIQGPSYEQYF,TGCGCCAGCAGCCAAATACAGGGGCCTTCCTACGAGCAGTACTTC
TRBV12-3/TRBV12-4,.,TRBJ2-5,.,CASSFQTRTQYF,TGTGCCAGCAGTTTTCAGACAAGGACCCAGTACTTC
TRBV5-4,many,TRBJ2-1,TRBD2,CASSPLAGVPAQFF,TGTGCCAGCAGCCCACTAGCGGGTGTTCCGGCGCAGTTCTTC
TRBV7-2,many,TRBJ2-1,TRBD2,CASSTTSRGGKRGNEQFF,TGTGCCAGCAGCACCACTAGCCGCGGGGGGAAGAGGGGCAATGAGCAGTTCTTC
TRBV18,many,TRBJ1-6,TRBD1,CASSQPPGGLSPLHF,TGTGCCAGCTCACAACCCCCAGGGGGCTTATCACCCCTCCACTTT
TRBV18,few,TRBJ1-5,.,CASSPRGGSNQPQHF,TGTGCCAGCTCACCACGCGGGGGTAGCAATCAGCCCCAGCATTTT
TRBV9,.,TRBJ2-7,.,CASSVATGEQYF,TGTGCCAGCAGCGTAGCTACTGGCGAGCAGTACTTC
TRBV6-2/TRBV6-3,many,TRBJ1-2,.,CASRDYGYTF,TGTGCCAGCAGAGACTATGGCTACACCTTC
TRBV10-2,few,TRBJ2-1,TRBD2,CATIPSNSGGRNEQFF,TGCGCCACCATTCCTTCCAATAGCGGGGGGCGCAATGAGCAGTTCTTC
TRBV30,many,TRBJ2-1,.,CARSWGPGNEQFF,TGTGCCCGTTCTTGGGGGCCGGGCAATGAGCAGTTCTTC
TRBV20-1,many,TRBJ2-1,TRBD2,CSASPAGGGNEQFF,TGCAGTGCTAGTCCAGCGGGAGGGGGGAATGAGCAGTTCTTC
TRBV6-6,many,TRBJ2-7,.,CASSYLKTYEQYF,TGTGCCAGCAGTTACTTGAAAACCTACGAGCAGTACTTC
TRBV5-1,many,TRBJ2-1,.,CASSLGSYNEQFF,TGCGCCAGCAGCTTGGGAAGTTACAATGAGCAGTTCTTC
TRBV12-3/TRBV12-4,many,TRBJ2-2,TRBD2,CASSGTSGLVVTNTGELFF,TGTGCCAGCAGTGGGACTAGCGGGTTGGTGGTAACGAACACCGGGGAGCTGTTTTTT